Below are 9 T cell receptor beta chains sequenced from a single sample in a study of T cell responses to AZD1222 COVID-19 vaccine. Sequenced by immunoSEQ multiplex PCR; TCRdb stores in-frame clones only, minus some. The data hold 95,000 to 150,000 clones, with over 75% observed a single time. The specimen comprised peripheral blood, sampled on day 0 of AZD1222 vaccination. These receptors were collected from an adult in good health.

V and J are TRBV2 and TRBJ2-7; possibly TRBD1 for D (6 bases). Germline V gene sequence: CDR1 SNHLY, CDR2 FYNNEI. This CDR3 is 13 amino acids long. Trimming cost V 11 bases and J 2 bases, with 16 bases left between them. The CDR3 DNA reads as TGTGCCTGGATGGGACCAGGGGCCTACGAGCAGTACTTC. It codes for CAWMGPGAYEQYF.

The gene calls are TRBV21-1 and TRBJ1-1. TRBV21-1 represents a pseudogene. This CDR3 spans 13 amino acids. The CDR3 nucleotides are TGTGCCAGCAGCAAAGGGGGGGAAACTGAAGCTTTCTTT. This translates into CASSKGGETEAFF.

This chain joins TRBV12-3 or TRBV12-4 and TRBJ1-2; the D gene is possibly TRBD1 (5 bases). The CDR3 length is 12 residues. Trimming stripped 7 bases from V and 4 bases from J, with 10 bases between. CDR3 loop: CASTQGSYGYTF. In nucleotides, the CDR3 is TGTGCCAGCACCCAGGGCTCCTATGGCTACACCTTC.

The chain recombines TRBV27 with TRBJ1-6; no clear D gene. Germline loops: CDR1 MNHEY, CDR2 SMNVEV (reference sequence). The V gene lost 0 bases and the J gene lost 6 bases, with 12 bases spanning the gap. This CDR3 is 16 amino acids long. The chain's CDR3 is CASSLSSQSPNSPLHF. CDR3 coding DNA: TGTGCCAGCAGTTTATCCTCCCAATCCCCTAATTCACCCCTCCACTTT.

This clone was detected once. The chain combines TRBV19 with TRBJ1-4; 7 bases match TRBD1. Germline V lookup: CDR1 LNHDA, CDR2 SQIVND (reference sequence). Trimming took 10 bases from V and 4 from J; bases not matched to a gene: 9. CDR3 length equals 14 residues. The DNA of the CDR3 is TGTGCCACCCATCCGGGACAGTTTAATGAAAAACTGTTTTTT. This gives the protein CATHPGQFNEKLFF.

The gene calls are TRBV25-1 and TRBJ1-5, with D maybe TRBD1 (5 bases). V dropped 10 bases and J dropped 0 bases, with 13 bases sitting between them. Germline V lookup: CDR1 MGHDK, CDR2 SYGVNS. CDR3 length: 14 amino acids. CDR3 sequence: CATPGRHSNQPQHF. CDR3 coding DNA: TGTGCCACCCCGGGGCGACATAGCAATCAGCCCCAGCATTTT.

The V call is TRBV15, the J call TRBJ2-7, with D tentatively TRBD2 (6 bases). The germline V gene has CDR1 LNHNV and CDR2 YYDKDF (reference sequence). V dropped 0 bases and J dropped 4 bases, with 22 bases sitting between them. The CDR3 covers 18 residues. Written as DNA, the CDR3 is TGTGCCACCAGCAGAGATCCCACCGGGGCAGGAGGGCATTACGAGCAGTACTTC. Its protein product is CATSRDPTGAGGHYEQYF.

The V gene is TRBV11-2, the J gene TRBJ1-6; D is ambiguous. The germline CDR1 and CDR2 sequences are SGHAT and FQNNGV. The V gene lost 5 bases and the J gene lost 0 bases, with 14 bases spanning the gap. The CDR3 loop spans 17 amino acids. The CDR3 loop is CASSRRHLSSYNSPLHF. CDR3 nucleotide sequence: TGTGCCAGCAGCCGTCGACATTTGAGCTCCTATAATTCACCCCTCCACTTT. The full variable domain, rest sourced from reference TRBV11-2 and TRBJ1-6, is EAGVAQSPRYKIIEKRQSVAFWCNPISGHATLYWYQQILGQGPKLLIQFQNNGVVDDSQLPKDRFSAERLKGVDSTLKIQPAKLEDSAVYLCASSRRHLSSYNSPLHFGNGTRLTVT.

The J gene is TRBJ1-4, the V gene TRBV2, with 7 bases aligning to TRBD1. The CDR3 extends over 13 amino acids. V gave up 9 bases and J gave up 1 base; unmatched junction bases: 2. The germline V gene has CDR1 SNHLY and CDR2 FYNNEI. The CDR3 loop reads CASHRGTNEKLFF. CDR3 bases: TGTGCCAGTCACAGGGGAACTAATGAAAAACTGTTTTTT.